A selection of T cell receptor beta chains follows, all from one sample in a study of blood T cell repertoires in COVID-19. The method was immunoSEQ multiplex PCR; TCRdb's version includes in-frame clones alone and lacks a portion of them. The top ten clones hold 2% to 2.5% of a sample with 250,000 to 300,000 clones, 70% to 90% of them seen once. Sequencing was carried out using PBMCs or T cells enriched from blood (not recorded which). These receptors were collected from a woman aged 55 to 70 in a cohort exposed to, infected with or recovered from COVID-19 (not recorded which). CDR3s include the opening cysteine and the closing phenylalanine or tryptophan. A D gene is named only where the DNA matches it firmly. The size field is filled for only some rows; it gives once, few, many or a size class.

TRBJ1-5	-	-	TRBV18	CASSPEYDNQPQHF	TGTGCCAGCTCACCCGAGTACGATAATCAGCCCCAGCATTTT
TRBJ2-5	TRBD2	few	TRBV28	CASSPRPGTSGRGKMETQYF	TGTGCCAGCAGTCCGCGCCCCGGGACTAGCGGGAGAGGCAAGATGGAGACCCAGTACTTC
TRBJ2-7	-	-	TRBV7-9	CASSFGGALYF	TGTGCCAGCAGCTTTGGAGGGGCTCTGTACTTC
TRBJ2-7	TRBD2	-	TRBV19	CASSIDPGLAGVIEQYF	TGTGCCAGTAGTATAGATCCGGGACTAGCGGGTGTAATCGAGCAGTACTTC
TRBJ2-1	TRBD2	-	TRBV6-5	CASSRLAGGNEQFF	TGTGCCAGCAGTCGACTAGCGGGAGGGAATGAGCAGTTCTTC
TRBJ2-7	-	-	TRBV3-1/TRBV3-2	CASSHRDTYEQYF	TGTGCCAGCAGCCACCGGGACACATACGAGCAGTACTTC
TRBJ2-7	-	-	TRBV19	CASSIRGFYEQYF	TGTGCCAGTAGTATACGGGGATTCTACGAGCAGTACTTC
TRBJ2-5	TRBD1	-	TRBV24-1	CATSRSDRGEETQYF	TGTGCCACCAGTCGATCGGACAGGGGCGAAGAGACCCAGTACTTC
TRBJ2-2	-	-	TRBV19	CASSIWRGQQNTGELFF	TGTGCCAGTAGTATCTGGCGGGGCCAGCAGAACACCGGGGAGCTGTTTTTT
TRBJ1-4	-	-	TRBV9	CASSGGTVNEKLFF	TGTGCCAGCAGCGGGGGGACTGTTAATGAAAAACTGTTTTTT
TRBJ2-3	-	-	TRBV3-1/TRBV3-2	CASSRGTSSTDTQYF	TGTGCCAGCAGCCGCGGGACTTCTAGCACAGATACGCAGTATTTT
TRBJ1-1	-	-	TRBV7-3	CASSLSGGTEAFF	TGTGCCAGCAGCCTCAGCGGCGGCACTGAAGCTTTCTTT
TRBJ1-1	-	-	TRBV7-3	CASSLTPEGLKLVF	TGTGCCAGCAGCCTAACTCCGGAGGGTCTGAAGCTGGTCTTT
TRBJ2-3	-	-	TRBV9	CASSPTDNTDTQYF	TGTGCCAGCAGCCCAACAGACAACACAGATACGCAGTATTTT
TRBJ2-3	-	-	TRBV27	CASSLRGDSRTDTQYF	TGTGCCAGCAGTTTAAGGGGGGACAGCCGCACAGATACGCAGTATTTT
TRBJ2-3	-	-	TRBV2	CASIRGPRTDTQYF	TGTGCCAGCATTCGCGGGCCCCGCACAGATACGCAGTATTTT
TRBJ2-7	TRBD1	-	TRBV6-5	CASSYWTGGQQYF	TGTGCCAGCAGTTACTGGACAGGCGGCCAGCAGTACTTC
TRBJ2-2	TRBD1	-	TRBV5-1	CASSTGQAIGELFF	TGCGCCAGCAGCACCGGACAGGCAATTGGGGAGCTGTTTTTT